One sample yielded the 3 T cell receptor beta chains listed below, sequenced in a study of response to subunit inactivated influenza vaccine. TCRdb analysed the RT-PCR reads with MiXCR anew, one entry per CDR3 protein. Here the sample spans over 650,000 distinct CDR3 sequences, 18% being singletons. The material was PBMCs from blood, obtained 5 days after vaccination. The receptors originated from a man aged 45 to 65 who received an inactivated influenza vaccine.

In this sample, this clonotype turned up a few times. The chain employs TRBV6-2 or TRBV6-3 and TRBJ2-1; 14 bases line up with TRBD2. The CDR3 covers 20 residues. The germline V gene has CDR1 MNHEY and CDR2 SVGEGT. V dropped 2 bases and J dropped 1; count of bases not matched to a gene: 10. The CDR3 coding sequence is TGTGCCAGCAGTTACCCTGGGACTAGCGGGAGAGCAGGGTCCTACAATGAGCAGTTCTTC. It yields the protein CASSYPGTSGRAGSYNEQFF.

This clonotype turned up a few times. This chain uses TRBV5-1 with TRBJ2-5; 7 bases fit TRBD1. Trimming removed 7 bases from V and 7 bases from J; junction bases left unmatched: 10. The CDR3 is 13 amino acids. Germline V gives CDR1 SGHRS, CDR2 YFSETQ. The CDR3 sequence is CASQNEGAATQYF. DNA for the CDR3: TGCGCCAGCCAAAACGAGGGGGCCGCGACCCAGTACTTC. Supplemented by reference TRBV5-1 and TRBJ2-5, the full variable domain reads KAGVTQTPRYLIKTRGQQVTLSCSPISGHRSVSWYQQTPGQGLQFLFEYFSETQRNKGNFPGRFSGRQFSNSRSEMNVSTLELGDSALYLCASQNEGAATQYFGPGTRLLVL.

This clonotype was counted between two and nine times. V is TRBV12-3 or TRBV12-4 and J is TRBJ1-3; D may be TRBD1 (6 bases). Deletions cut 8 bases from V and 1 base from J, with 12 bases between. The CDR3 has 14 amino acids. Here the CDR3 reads CASEDSFSGNTIYF. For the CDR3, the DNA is TGTGCCAGCGAGGACAGTTTTTCTGGAAACACCATATATTTT.